This TCR beta chain was identified in a study of blood T cells in healthy people across ages. A second PCR, run for about 7 to 11 cycles, used a sample-barcoded 5' primer plus a J-beta primer mix. Every cDNA was tagged by a template-switch adaptor with 12 random nucleotides. MiXCR was run by TCRdb on the 5' RACE reads, yielding one entry per CDR3 protein. The sample records about 580,000 distinct CDR3 sequences, around half being singletons. Study-wide results and caveats: Investigators viewed diversity estimates from one million T cells as underestimates, the study reported. Long-lived and aged donors differed, with more naive CD4+ cells and higher diversity in the long-lived.

Concerning this clonotype: What it binds is unknown.

Trimming took off 6 bases at V and 4 bases at J, with 22 bases between the two ends. CDR1 is DFQATT and CDR2 is SNEGSKA in the germline V gene (reference sequence). The CDR3 runs to 15 residues. Healthy individuals of Caucasian origin from Russia, aged roughly 6 to 90, served as donors. The TCR was taken from a man at least 80 years old in good health. Sequencing used blood. The chain employs TRBV20-1 and TRBJ2-7; tentatively, D is TRBD2 (6 bases). The CDR3 DNA reads as TGCAGTGCCCGCGGGGCGGCGGGGAATCCTTACGAGCAGTACTTC. It yields the protein CSARGAAGNPYEQYF.